The TCR beta chain under discussion was sequenced for a study of beta chain features in type 1 diabetes. The CDR3 is 16 residues long. Germline CDR1 reads LGHNA; CDR2 reads YSLEER. V lost 3 bases, J lost 0 bases, and 6 bases stayed unmatched. Sequencing targeted expressed TCRB transcripts, as all isolated RNA had been reverse transcribed. Sequencing was performed with immunoSEQ multiplex PCR; in TCRdb, only in-frame clones are kept and a portion is missing. The table records 130,000 or so clones, nearly 9.5% of them present only once. Comments on this clone: Other DNA sequences in this specimen translate into the identical CDR3.

Sequenced input: central memory CD4+ T cells from blood. The receptor was isolated from a man younger than 30 in good health. The V and J genes are TRBV4-3 and TRBJ2-7; 9 bases are a match to TRBD1. The chain's CDR3 is CASSQAPGQGSYEQYF. CDR3 coding DNA: TGCGCCAGCAGCCAGGCACCGGGACAGGGCTCCTACGAGCAGTACTTC.